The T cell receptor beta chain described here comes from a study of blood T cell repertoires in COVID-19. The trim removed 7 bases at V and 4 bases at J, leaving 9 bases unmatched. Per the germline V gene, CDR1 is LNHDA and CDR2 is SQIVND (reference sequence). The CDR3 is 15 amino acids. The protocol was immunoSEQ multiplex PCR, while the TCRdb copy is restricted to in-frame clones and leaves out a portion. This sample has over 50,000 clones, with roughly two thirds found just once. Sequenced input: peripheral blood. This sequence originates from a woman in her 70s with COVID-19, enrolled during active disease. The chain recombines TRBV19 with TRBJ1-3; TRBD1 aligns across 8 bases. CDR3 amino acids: CASIRGTGDGNTIYF. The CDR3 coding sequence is TGTGCCAGTATTCGCGGGACAGGTGACGGAAACACCATATATTTT.